This T cell receptor beta chain was retrieved from a study of cytomegalovirus exposure and HLA in healthy donors. Broader study findings: In all likelihood, a cluster of highly shared sequence variants was a sequencing artifact.

The PCR used 60 Vbeta and 13 Jbeta primers. Profiling relied on immunoSEQ multiplex PCR, and the TCRdb table lists in-frame clones only, not all of them. Of 100,000 to 150,000 clones listed, roughly 80% are singletons. Germline values: CDR1 LGHNA, CDR2 YNFKEQ. This CDR3 is built from 15 residues. The V end lost 1 base, the J end lost 0 bases, and 8 bases lay between the germline ends. For this clone: Its target is unknown.

The chain has TRBV4-2 and TRBJ2-3; D unresolved. Sequencing input: PBMCs. The sequence came from a woman aged 40 to 55 in good health and CMV-seronegative. Here the CDR3 reads CASSQVVTSTDTQYF. The CDR3 DNA reads TGTGCCAGCAGCCAAGTGGTTACTAGCACAGATACGCAGTATTTT.